This entry features one T cell receptor (beta chain) sequence. How the authors handled the data: Amplification with reference gene primers provided the estimates of nucleated cell counts. Clones were sequenced by immunoSEQ multiplex PCR, and TCRdb holds only the in-frame ones, with some missing. V and J calls and clone size are copied from that table; D and trimming were computed from the DNA. This table has around 30,000 clones, about four fifths appearing once. The data stem from a study of blood T cell repertoires in COVID-19. About the study: The United States, Italy and Spain supplied acute and convalescent COVID-19 samples. T cells, B-cell-depleted T cells, or PBMCs provided the cDNA or gDNA that served as material.

This receptor was identified in a woman older than 75 with acute or convalescent COVID-19. Source material: peripheral blood.

The DNA of the CDR3 is TGCGCCAGCAGTCAAGGGGCGACAGAAGATCAGCCCCAGCATTTT. Encoded protein: CASSQGATEDQPQHF. V usage is TRBV23-1 and J usage is TRBJ1-5; D possibly corresponds to TRBD1 (5 bases). TRBV23-1 belongs to the ORF category, with a function that is uncertain. Trimming stripped 2 bases from V and 5 bases from J, with 13 bases between. The CDR3 extends over 15 amino acids.